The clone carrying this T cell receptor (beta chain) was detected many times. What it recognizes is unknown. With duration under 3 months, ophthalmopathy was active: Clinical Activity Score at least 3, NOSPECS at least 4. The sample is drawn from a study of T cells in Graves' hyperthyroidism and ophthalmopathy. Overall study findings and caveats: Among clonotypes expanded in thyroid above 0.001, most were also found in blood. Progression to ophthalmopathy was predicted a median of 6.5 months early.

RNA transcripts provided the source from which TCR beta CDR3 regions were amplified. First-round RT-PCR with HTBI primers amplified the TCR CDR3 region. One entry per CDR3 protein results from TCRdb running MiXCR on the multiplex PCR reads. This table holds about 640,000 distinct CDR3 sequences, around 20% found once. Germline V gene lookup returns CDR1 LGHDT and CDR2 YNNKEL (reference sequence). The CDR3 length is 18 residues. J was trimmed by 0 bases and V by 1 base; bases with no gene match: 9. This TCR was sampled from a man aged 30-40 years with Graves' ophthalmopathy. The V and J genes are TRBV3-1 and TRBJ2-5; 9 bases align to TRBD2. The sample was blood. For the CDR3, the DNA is TGTGCCAGCAGCCAAGCCGGATGGCGGGAGGGCCACCAAGAGACCCAGTACTTC. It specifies CASSQAGWREGHQETQYF.